This entry is about one T cell receptor beta chain. The data derive from a study of technical replicates of blood from a handful of donors. Only in-frame clones appear in the TCRdb table, and some are missing; sequencing was by immunoSEQ multiplex PCR. The top ten hold under 0.3% of the sample, which has under 80,000 clones, 94% seen once. The CDR3 extends over 14 amino acids. After removal of 7 bases from V and 4 bases from J, the junction contained 8 bases not matched to a gene. Germline V gene data show CDR1 as SGHRS and CDR2 as YFSETQ. The chain couples TRBV5-1 to TRBJ2-3; 8 bases fit TRBD2. This sequence originates from a human donor in good health. Sample: T cells isolated from PBMCs. CDR3 residues: CASAWLAGSDTQYF. The CDR3, as DNA: TGCGCCAGCGCGTGGCTAGCGGGTTCAGATACGCAGTATTTT.